The 5 T cell receptor beta chains in this list originate from one sample, sequenced in a study of OX40 agonist ivuxolimab in advanced cancers. TCRdb's table, derived via immunoSEQ multiplex PCR, lists solely in-frame clones and lacks some. Here the sample spans 100,000 to 150,000 clones, 85% to 95% being singletons. This material consisted of CD4+ or CD8+ T cells sorted from blood, taken in a trial of the OX40 agonist ivuxolimab. All receptors come from an adult with an advanced solid tumor such as melanoma, head and neck, liver or kidney cancer.

The CDR3: CASRPTSSLPTDTQYF. Here the CDR3 DNA reads TGTGCCAGCAGGCCCACTAGCTCCCTACCGACAGATACGCAGTATTTT. The chain has TRBV9 and TRBJ2-3; possible D gene TRBD2, 6 bases. CDR3 length: 16 residues. With 5 bases removed from V and 3 bases from J, the gap between germline ends came to 19 bases. Germline V gives CDR1 SGDLS, CDR2 YYNGEE.

The chain uses TRBV28 and TRBJ2-5; D gene ambiguous. The V end was cut by 4 bases, the J end by 5 bases, with 11 bases between. The germline V gene encodes CDR1 MDHEN and CDR2 SYDVKM. The CDR3 loop spans 13 amino acids. CDR3 in amino acids: CASSYQVTETQYF. Here the CDR3 DNA reads TGTGCCAGCAGTTATCAGGTCACGGAGACCCAGTACTTC.

The chain uses TRBV19 and TRBJ2-1; D is perhaps TRBD1 (5 bases). Trimming removed 3 bases from V and 2 bases from J, with 11 bases in between. Germline CDR1 LNHDA, CDR2 SQIVND (reference sequence). The CDR3 has 15 residues. The CDR3 nucleotides are TGTGCCAGTAGTATTAGGGGCCTAGCCTACAATGAGCAGTTCTTC. The encoded protein is CASSIRGLAYNEQFF. Based on the CDR3 plus reference TRBV19 and TRBJ2-1, the full variable domain is DGGITQSPKYLFRKEGQNVTLSCEQNLNHDAMYWYRQDPGQGLRLIYYSQIVNDFQKGDIAEGYSVSREKKESFPLTVTSAQKNPTAFYLCASSIRGLAYNEQFFGPGTRLTVL.

V usage is TRBV6-5 and J usage is TRBJ1-5; D is undetermined. This CDR3 is built from 15 residues. V lost 0 bases and J 5 bases, leaving 11 bases between the germline ends. Germline CDR1 MNHEY, CDR2 SVGAGI. CDR3 loop: CASSYSYSIDQPQHF. The CDR3 bases are TGTGCCAGCAGTTACTCTTACAGTATCGATCAGCCCCAGCATTTT.

The chain is built from TRBV5-1 and TRBJ2-7, with 11 bases fitting TRBD2. This CDR3 has 15 amino acids. J lost 3 bases, V lost 4 bases, and 6 bases had no gene match. CDR1 and CDR2 from the germline V gene are SGHRS and YFSETQ. CDR3 coding DNA: TGCGCCAGCAGCGTGGACGGGACTAGCGGCTACGAGCAGTACTTC. This translates into CASSVDGTSGYEQYF.